This T cell receptor (beta chain) was identified during a study of T cell responses to AZD1222 COVID-19 vaccine. Whole-study findings and limits: Of the AZD1222 recipients, only five or six were seropositive at baseline. It should be noted that donors were predominantly white British and more often female, and clonal diversity was possibly underestimated. Following two doses of AZD1222, Spike-specific TCR breadth and depth rose. Only after the peak T cell response were repertoires sampled.

In the case of this clone: No antigen is known for it.

Produced via immunoSEQ multiplex PCR; TCRdb's table is partial and in-frame only. The sample lists 150,000 to 200,000 clones, 85% to 95% occurring once. Specimen: peripheral blood, collected 28 days after the second dose of the MenACWY control vaccine. This receptor was taken from an adult who received the MenACWY meningococcal vaccine as a control.

The CDR3 region is CASSVAGGSQETQYF. DNA of the CDR3: TGTGCCAGCAGCGTGGCGGGAGGCAGCCAAGAGACCCAGTACTTC. V is TRBV9 and J is TRBJ2-5; 8 bases match TRBD2. The germline gives CDR1 SGDLS, CDR2 YYNGEE. Trimming removed 2 bases from V and 1 base from J; junction bases left unmatched: 4. The CDR3 extends over 15 amino acids.